This TCR beta chain is from a study of T cells in localized non-small cell lung cancer. Overall study results and limits: Peak T cell clonality was found in uninvolved adjacent lung, exceeding tumor. Longer overall survival was associated with a higher density of T cells in the blood. Paired adjacent lung recovered a median around 60 of the top 100 tumor clones.

With regard to this clone: Its antigen remains unidentified.

Libraries were prepared by immunoSEQ multiplex PCR; TCRdb keeps only in-frame clonotypes and omits some of them. This sample has approximately 35,000 clones, with 90% to 95% found just once. Per germline, CDR1 WNHNN and CDR2 SYGVQD (reference sequence). V shed 6 bases and J shed 3 bases, with 11 bases lying between them. The CDR3 contains 14 residues. The receptor comes from a man between 40 and 75 years old with stage II lung adenocarcinoma. Specimen: PBMCs, collected before any cancer treatment. The chain recombines TRBV10-1 with TRBJ1-4; D is perhaps TRBD1 (6 bases). CDR3: CASSDDRSNEKLFF. Here the CDR3 DNA reads TGCGCCAGCAGCGATGACAGGTCTAATGAAAAACTGTTTTTT.